This entry lists 20 T cell receptor beta chains sequenced from one sample in a study of T cells in Graves' hyperthyroidism and ophthalmopathy. Authors of the study amplified TCR beta CDR3 regions from RNA transcripts. HTBI primers were employed in a first-round RT-PCR of the TCR CDR3. A single record per CDR3 protein comes from TCRdb applying MiXCR to the multiplex PCR reads. The table has about 380,000 distinct CDR3 sequences, approximately 14% seen once; the top ten hold around 19%. The sample taken for sequencing was blood. The receptors here all came from a young woman with Graves' ophthalmopathy.

This clonotype was detected many times. V is TRBV3-1 and J is TRBJ2-7; D is possibly TRBD1 (5 bases). The germline V and J ends were trimmed by 0 bases and 0 bases, with 15 bases remaining between them. In germline, CDR1 is LGHDT, CDR2 YNNKEL (reference sequence). This CDR3 contains 17 residues. This chain's CDR3 is CASSQDIGHLSSYEQYF. CDR3 in DNA: TGTGCCAGCAGCCAAGATATAGGACATTTGAGCTCCTACGAGCAGTACTTC.

Many counts were recorded for this clonotype. This chain joins TRBV12-3 or TRBV12-4 and TRBJ2-3; a weak D match, TRBD2 (6 bases). CDR3 length: 15 amino acids. The ends were cut back, 5 bases at V and 6 bases at J, with 18 bases in the middle. The DNA of the CDR3 is TGTGCCAGCAGTCCCGGGGACTCGACCAGGGATACGCAGTATTTT. This sequence encodes CASSPGDSTRDTQYF.

This clonotype was detected many times. This chain joins TRBV28 and TRBJ2-5; TRBD1 matches at 9 bases. This CDR3 region has 15 residues. CDR1 MDHEN and CDR2 SYDVKM come from the germline V gene. V trimming: 6 bases; J trimming: 5 bases; junction bases outside the gene matches: 10. CDR3 coding DNA: TGTGCCAGCAGGCCAACAGGGGGCGGGTCGGAGACCCAGTACTTC. This sequence encodes CASRPTGGGSETQYF.

Concerning this clonotype: Here the CDR3 omits its conserved ending phenylalanine or tryptophan, so a read error is the likely source. The CDR3 region is CASSTGAGGGAAGELFL. The CDR3 coding sequence is TGTGCCAGTAGTACAGGCGCTGGCGGGGGGGCCGCCGGGGAGCTGTTTCTT. The gene calls are TRBV19 and TRBJ2-2; 9 positions agree with TRBD2. Germline loops: CDR1 LNHDA, CDR2 SQIVND (reference sequence). J gave up 6 bases and V 4 bases, and 12 bases lay outside the gene matches. The CDR3 totals 17 residues.

This clonotype was detected ten times or more. V is TRBV20-1 and J is TRBJ2-7; perhaps TRBD1 as D (6 bases). Looked up from germline, CDR1 is DFQATT and CDR2 is SNEGSKA (reference sequence). Deletions cut 0 bases from V and 2 bases from J, with 8 bases between. The length of the CDR3 is 13 residues. The CDR3: CSARETGAYEQYF. CDR3 in DNA: TGCAGTGCTAGAGAGACAGGCGCCTACGAGCAGTACTTC.

With respect to this clonotype: This may come from a read error, since a much larger clone is one base off. The rearrangement uses TRBV13 and TRBJ2-5; 7 bases are a match to TRBD2. The CDR3 totals 17 residues. Germline V gene data show CDR1 as PRHDT and CDR2 as FYEKMQ (reference sequence). Here the CDR3 reads CVSSSTLRGRDQETQYF. CDR3 DNA: TGTGTCAGCAGCTCCACTCTCCGCGGGAGAGACCAAGAGACCCAGTACTTC.

This chain joins TRBV19 and TRBJ2-5; TRBD2 matches 7 bases. V lost 10 bases, J lost 1 base, and 6 bases stayed unmatched. Looked up from germline, CDR1 is LNHDA and CDR2 is SQIVND (reference sequence). CDR3 length: 13 residues. Here the CDR3 DNA reads TGTGCCAAAAGGCGGGGGACCCAAGAGACCCAGTACTTC. Protein sequence: CAKRRGTQETQYF.

This clonotype appeared many times. The genes are TRBV20-1 and TRBJ2-1; 7 bases are shared with TRBD1. V trimming: 6 bases; J trimming: 8 bases; junction bases outside the gene matches: 19. CDR1 is DFQATT and CDR2 is SNEGSKA in the germline V gene (reference sequence). CDR3 length: 16 amino acids. The CDR3 DNA is TGCAGTGCGCAAGCCCCGGGACAGATTTTTTGGGATGAGCAGTTCTTC. It yields the protein CSAQAPGQIFWDEQFF.

This chain links TRBV7-6 with TRBJ2-7, with no clear D. The germline V gene has CDR1 SGHVS and CDR2 FNYEAQ. The CDR3 consists of 15 residues. Trimming took off 3 bases at V and 4 bases at J, with 16 bases between the two ends. In nucleotides, the CDR3 is TGTGCCAGCAGCTTGGGTGGGGATATGGGATACGAGCAGTACTTC. The encoded protein is CASSLGGDMGYEQYF.

Remarks on this clonotype: A much more abundant neighbour one base away suggests this may be a read error. This chain links TRBV20-1 with TRBJ2-7; 10 bases map to TRBD1. From germline, CDR1 is DFQATT and CDR2 SNEGSKA (reference sequence). The CDR3 length is 13 residues. The CDR3 protein is CIARAGTGDEQYF. Written as DNA, the CDR3 is TGCATTGCTAGAGCTGGGACAGGGGATGAGCAGTACTTC.

The CDR3 DNA reads TGTGCCAGCAGCCGTAGACAGACGAACACCGGGGAGCTGTTTTTT. It encodes CASSRRQTNTGELFF. The V call is TRBV3-1, the J call TRBJ2-2; D is perhaps TRBD1 (5 bases). The germline V gene has CDR1 LGHDT and CDR2 YNNKEL (reference sequence). The CDR3 loop spans 15 amino acids. The V gene lost 4 bases and the J gene lost 0 bases, with 9 bases spanning the gap.

There are many counts of this clonotype. V and J are TRBV28 and TRBJ2-2; D possibly corresponds to TRBD1 (6 bases). Germline CDR1 is MDHEN and CDR2 is SYDVKM. The CDR3 is 12 amino acids. With 11 bases removed from V and 5 bases from J, the gap between germline ends came to 12 bases. The CDR3 sequence: CASGDLTGELFF. CDR3 nucleotides: TGTGCCTCAGGGGATTTGACCGGGGAGCTGTTTTTT.

This clonotype was detected many times. The V gene is TRBV3-1, the J gene TRBJ2-7, with TRBD2 matching 7 bases. The CDR3 contains 16 residues. V lost 7 bases to trimming and J lost 7 bases; unmatched junction nucleotides: 19. CDR1 is LGHDT, CDR2 YNNKEL, per germline (reference sequence). The CDR3 nucleotides are TGTGCCAGCAATCGCGGTCGGCGGGGGAGAAAGGAAGAGCAGTACTTC. The encoded protein is CASNRGRRGRKEEQYF.

This clonotype was recorded many times. The gene calls are TRBV20-1 and TRBJ2-3, with D possibly matching TRBD2 (5 bases). This CDR3 has 13 residues. The V end was cut by 3 bases, the J end by 1 base, with 8 bases between. Germline V gene data show CDR1 as DFQATT and CDR2 as SNEGSKA (reference sequence). The DNA for the CDR3 is TGCAGTGCTAGCGGGGTTCGCACAGATACGCAGTATTTT. Protein sequence: CSASGVRTDTQYF.

This clonotype was observed a handful of times. The V call is TRBV4-2, the J call TRBJ1-1; 7 nucleotides match TRBD1. Trimming removed 1 base from V and 3 bases from J; junction bases left unmatched: 8. The germline gives CDR1 LGHNA, CDR2 YNFKEQ. The CDR3 is made up of 16 amino acids. The CDR3: CASSQGGQGDDTEAFF. In DNA form, the CDR3 reads TGTGCCAGCAGCCAAGGAGGGCAGGGGGATGACACTGAAGCTTTCTTT.

This clonotype was seen at least ten times. This chain links TRBV12-3 or TRBV12-4 with TRBJ2-7; tentatively, D is TRBD1 (6 bases). The germline V and J ends were trimmed by 5 bases and 5 bases, with 22 bases remaining between them. The CDR3 length is 16 residues. The CDR3 sequence: CASSPPHRAWGNEQYF. The CDR3 coding sequence is TGTGCCAGCAGTCCTCCCCACAGGGCATGGGGCAACGAGCAGTACTTC.

This clonotype showed up many times. This rearrangement joins TRBV9 to TRBJ2-1; TRBD1 aligns across 7 bases. J gave up 9 bases and V 0 bases, and 0 bases lay outside the gene matches. Germline V gene sequence: CDR1 SGDLS, CDR2 YYNGEE. This CDR3 has 12 amino acids. The CDR3 coding sequence is TGTGCCAGCAGCGTAGACAGGGGTGAGCAGTTCTTC. It encodes CASSVDRGEQFF.

This clonotype was counted ten times or more. The chain couples TRBV27 to TRBJ2-6; 8 nucleotides agree with TRBD1. J was trimmed by 0 bases and V by 0 bases; bases with no gene match: 4. The germline V gene encodes CDR1 MNHEY and CDR2 SMNVEV (reference sequence). The CDR3 spans 18 residues. The CDR3 DNA sequence: TGTGCCAGCAGTTTATCGGGGACAGGTAACTCTGGGGCCAACGTCCTGACTTTC. Translating gives CASSLSGTGNSGANVLTF.

This clonotype has a count of ten or more. The V and J genes are TRBV20-1 and TRBJ2-2, with D hard to call. Per the germline V gene, CDR1 is DFQATT and CDR2 is SNEGSKA (reference sequence). V shed 3 bases and J shed 4 bases, with 9 bases lying between them. The CDR3 spans 13 residues. CDR3 sequence: CSARGPGTGELFF. CDR3 DNA sequence: TGCAGTGCTAGGGGCCCGGGCACCGGGGAGCTGTTTTTT.

Many counts were recorded for this clonotype. The rearrangement uses TRBV7-9 and TRBJ1-1, with D perhaps TRBD1 (6 bases). The CDR3 length is 15 residues. From germline, CDR1 is SEHNR and CDR2 FQNEAQ (reference sequence). Trimming shortened V by 5 bases and J by 4 bases, and 17 bases separated the two germline ends. This CDR3 reads CASSPPGVGGTEAFF. In DNA, the CDR3 is TGTGCCAGCAGCCCCCCAGGGGTTGGAGGCACTGAAGCTTTCTTT. Together with reference TRBV7-9 and TRBJ1-1, the CDR3 gives the full variable domain: DTGVSQNPRHKITKRGQNVTFRCDPISEHNRLYWYRQTLGQGPEFLTYFQNEAQLEKSRLLSDRFSAERPKGSFSTLEIQRTEQGDSAMYLCASSPPGVGGTEAFFGQGTRLTVV.